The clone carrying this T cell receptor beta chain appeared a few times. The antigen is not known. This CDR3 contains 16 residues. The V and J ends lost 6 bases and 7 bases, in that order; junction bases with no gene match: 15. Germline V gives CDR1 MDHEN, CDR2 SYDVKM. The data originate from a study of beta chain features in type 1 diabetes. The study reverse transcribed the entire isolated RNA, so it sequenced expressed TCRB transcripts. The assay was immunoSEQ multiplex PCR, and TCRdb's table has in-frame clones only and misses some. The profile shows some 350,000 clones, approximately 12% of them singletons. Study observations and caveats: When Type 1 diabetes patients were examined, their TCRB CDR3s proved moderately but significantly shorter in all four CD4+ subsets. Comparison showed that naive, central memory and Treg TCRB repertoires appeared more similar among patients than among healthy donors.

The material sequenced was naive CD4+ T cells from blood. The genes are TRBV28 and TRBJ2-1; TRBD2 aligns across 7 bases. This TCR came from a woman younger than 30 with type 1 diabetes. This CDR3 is CASRQSGIKRVNEQFF. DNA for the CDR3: TGTGCCAGCAGGCAAAGCGGGATAAAAAGAGTGAATGAGCAGTTCTTC.